Each of the 13 T cell receptor beta chains below was sequenced from the same sample in a study of T cell changes during pregnancy in multiple sclerosis (dated by TCRdb to about 2019). The library came from the immunoSEQ multiplex PCR assay. The table was pulled from immuneACCESS by TCRdb, which kept in-frame rearrangements only. Such tables lose some clones; where checked, under half of the loss comes from unresolved V genes, and the rest has no known cause. Across this sample there are around 40,000 clones, with around 92% seen only once. The leading ten clones occupy about 8.5% of the sample. The source was CD8+ T cells from peripheral blood mononuclear cells, collected in the third trimester of pregnancy. These receptors came from a female donor with multiple sclerosis, enrolled in a pregnancy study.

V is TRBV9 and J is TRBJ2-2; unclear D gene. This CDR3 has 13 residues. Looked up from germline, CDR1 is SGDLS and CDR2 is YYNGEE. V lost 3 bases to trimming and J lost 6 bases, with 9 bases between them. CDR3 bases: TGTGCCAGCAGCGCCCCGGTGGCCGGGGAGCTGTTTTTT. It translates to CASSAPVAGELFF.

This rearrangement joins TRBV5-1 to TRBJ1-1, with 7 bases lining up with TRBD1. The length of the CDR3 is 14 residues. Germline lookup yields CDR1 SGHRS and CDR2 YFSETQ. J lost 4 bases, V lost 0 bases, and 3 bases had no gene match. Written as DNA, the CDR3 is TGCGCCAGCAGCTTGGAGGGGGCTAGCACTGAAGCTTTCTTT. Translating gives CASSLEGASTEAFF.

This chain joins TRBV13 and TRBJ2-1, with 8 bases identical to TRBD2. The ends lost 0 bases at V and 3 bases at J; junction bases unmatched: 1. The germline V gene encodes CDR1 PRHDT and CDR2 FYEKMQ (reference sequence). The CDR3 covers 15 residues. CDR3 loop: CASSLGRGDYNEQFF. CDR3 DNA sequence: TGTGCCAGCAGCTTAGGGCGGGGGGACTACAATGAGCAGTTCTTC.

This rearrangement joins TRBV5-6 to TRBJ1-5; 7 nucleotides align to TRBD1. CDR1 is SGHDT, CDR2 YYEEEE, per germline. There are 14 residues in the CDR3. Trimming at V came to 4 bases and at J to 11 bases, leaving 12 bases not matched to a gene. CDR3 residues: CASSPWTGERAQHF. The CDR3 DNA is TGTGCCAGCAGCCCGTGGACAGGAGAGAGGGCCCAGCATTTT.

This clone was detected once. The chain joins TRBV11-3 to TRBJ2-1; 14 positions agree with TRBD2. CDR3 length: 16 residues. CDR1 is SGHNT and CDR2 is YENEEA in the germline V gene. V shed 4 bases and J 5 bases; nucleotides not matched to a gene: 4. The CDR3 reads CASSSWTSGGNNEQFF. CDR3 in DNA: TGTGCCAGCAGCTCATGGACTAGCGGGGGGAACAATGAGCAGTTCTTC. Full variable domain (missing parts from reference TRBV11-3 and TRBJ2-1): EAGVVQSPRYKIIEKKQPVAFWCNPISGHNTLYWYLQNLGQGPELLIRYENEEAVDDSQLPKDRFSAERLKGVDSTLKIQPAELGDSAVYLCASSSWTSGGNNEQFFGPGTRLTVL.

This chain links TRBV27 with TRBJ1-5; 8 nucleotides align to TRBD1. The CDR3 loop spans 14 amino acids. V trimming: 5 bases; J trimming: 6 bases; junction bases outside the gene matches: 6. CDR1 is MNHEY, CDR2 SMNVEV, per germline (reference sequence). The CDR3: CASSAGGAFQPQHF. The CDR3 DNA reads as TGTGCCAGCAGTGCAGGGGGCGCATTTCAGCCCCAGCATTTT.

In regard to this clone: Other DNA sequences within the sample encode an identical CDR3. The rearrangement links TRBV20-1 to TRBJ1-1; D gene ambiguous. CDR1 is DFQATT and CDR2 is SNEGSKA in the germline V gene (reference sequence). V was pared by 5 bases and J by 0 bases, with 4 bases between. The CDR3 spans 11 residues. CDR3 bases: TGCAGTGCTCCCATGAACACTGAAGCTTTCTTT. Protein: CSAPMNTEAFF.

The gene calls are TRBV5-1 and TRBJ1-1; 11 positions match TRBD1. The CDR3 has 17 residues. CDR1 and CDR2 (germline): SGHRS, YFSETQ. V shed 3 bases and J 0 bases; nucleotides not matched to a gene: 7. CDR3 DNA sequence: TGCGCCAGCAGCTCAGGACAGGGGGCGAGGGTGAACACTGAAGCTTTCTTT. Translation: CASSSGQGARVNTEAFF.

The chain links TRBV29-1 to TRBJ2-3; 8 bases match TRBD2. Germline V CDR1 and CDR2: SQVTM, ANQGSEA. Trimming cost V 1 base and J 2 bases; bases outside gene matches: 11. This CDR3 region has 17 residues. For the CDR3, the DNA is TGCAGCGTTGAAGGCGGCGGGGGGAAGGTGGTCACAGATACGCAGTATTTT. It codes for CSVEGGGGKVVTDTQYF.

V gene TRBV25-1 combines with J gene TRBJ1-2, with D uncertain. Trimming shortened V by 4 bases and J by 8 bases, and 17 bases separated the two germline ends. CDR1 is MGHDK and CDR2 is SYGVNS in the germline V gene. The CDR3 is 14 amino acids. The DNA for the CDR3 is TGTGCCAGCAGTGCTCGAGGGTCCGTTTGGGGCTACACCTTC. Its protein is CASSARGSVWGYTF.

The CDR3 bases are TGCGCCAGCAGCACACTAAGACAGGGGGATTATGGCTACACCTTC. It is translated as CASSTLRQGDYGYTF. The chain couples TRBV4-1 to TRBJ1-2; 9 nucleotides agree with TRBD1. The J segment lost 5 bases and the V segment lost 5 bases, leaving 9 bases of the junction unmatched. CDR3 size: 15 residues. Germline V gives CDR1 MGHRA, CDR2 YSYEKL.

The rearrangement uses TRBV5-4 and TRBJ2-3, with 7 bases identical to TRBD2. The CDR3 spans 15 residues. Germline V CDR1 and CDR2: SGHNT, YYREEE (reference sequence). V shed 2 bases and J 3 bases; nucleotides not matched to a gene: 6. In nucleotides, the CDR3 is TGTGCCAGCAGCTTTCGACTAGCTTGGACAGATACGCAGTATTTT. Protein: CASSFRLAWTDTQYF.

This chain connects TRBV6-6 to TRBJ2-7; D is uncertain. V gave up 1 base and J gave up 4 bases, with 8 bases separating them. Germline V gene data show CDR1 as MNHNY and CDR2 as SVGAGI (reference sequence). The CDR3 has 13 residues. DNA for the CDR3: TGTGCCAGCAGTTACTACCAGGTATACGAGCAGTACTTC. It codes for CASSYYQVYEQYF.